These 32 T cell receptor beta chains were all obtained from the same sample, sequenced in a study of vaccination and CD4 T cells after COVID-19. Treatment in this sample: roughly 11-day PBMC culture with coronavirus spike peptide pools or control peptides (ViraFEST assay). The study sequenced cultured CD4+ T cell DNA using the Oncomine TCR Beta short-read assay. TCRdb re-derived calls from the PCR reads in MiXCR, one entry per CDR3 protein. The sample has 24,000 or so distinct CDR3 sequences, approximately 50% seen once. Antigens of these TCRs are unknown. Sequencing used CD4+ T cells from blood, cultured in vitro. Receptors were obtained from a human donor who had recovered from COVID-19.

The DNA for the CDR3 is TGTGCCAGTAGTGACGGACTAGCGGTCTACAATGAGCAGTTCTTC. Translation: CASSDGLAVYNEQFF. This sequence joins TRBV19 and TRBJ2-1; 10 positions match TRBD2. The germline V gene encodes CDR1 LNHDA and CDR2 SQIVND (reference sequence). Germline trimming cut 5 bases from V and 3 bases from J; bases unmatched to any gene: 4. CDR3 length equals 15 residues. Drawing the rest from reference TRBV19 and TRBJ2-1, the complete variable domain is DGGITQSPKYLFRKEGQNVTLSCEQNLNHDAMYWYRQDPGQGLRLIYYSQIVNDFQKGDIAEGYSVSREKKESFPLTVTSAQKNPTAFYLCASSDGLAVYNEQFFGPGTRLTVL.

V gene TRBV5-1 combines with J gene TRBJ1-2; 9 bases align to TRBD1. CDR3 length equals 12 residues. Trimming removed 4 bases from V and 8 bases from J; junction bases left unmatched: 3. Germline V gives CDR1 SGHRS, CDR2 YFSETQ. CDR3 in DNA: TGCGCCAGCAGCGGACAGGGGTACGGCTACACCTTC. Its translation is CASSGQGYGYTF.

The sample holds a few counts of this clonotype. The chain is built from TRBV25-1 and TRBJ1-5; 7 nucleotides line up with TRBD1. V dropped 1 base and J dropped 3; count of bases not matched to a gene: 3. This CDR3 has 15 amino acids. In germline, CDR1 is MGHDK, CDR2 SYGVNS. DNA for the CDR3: TGTGCCAGCAGTGAATCCAGGGGGAACAATCAGCCCCAGCATTTT. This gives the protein CASSESRGNNQPQHF.

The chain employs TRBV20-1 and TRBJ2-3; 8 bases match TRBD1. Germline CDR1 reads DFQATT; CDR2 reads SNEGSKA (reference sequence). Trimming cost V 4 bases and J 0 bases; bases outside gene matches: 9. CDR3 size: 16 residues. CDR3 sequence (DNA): TGCAGTGCTACCGTCAGGGGGCGTTCGAGCACAGATACGCAGTATTTT. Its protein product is CSATVRGRSSTDTQYF.

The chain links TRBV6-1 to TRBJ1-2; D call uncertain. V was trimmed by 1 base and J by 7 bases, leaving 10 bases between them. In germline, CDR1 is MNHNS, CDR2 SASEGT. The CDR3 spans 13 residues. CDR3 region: CASSEERISGYTF. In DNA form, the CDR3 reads TGTGCCAGCAGTGAAGAGAGGATCTCTGGCTACACCTTC.

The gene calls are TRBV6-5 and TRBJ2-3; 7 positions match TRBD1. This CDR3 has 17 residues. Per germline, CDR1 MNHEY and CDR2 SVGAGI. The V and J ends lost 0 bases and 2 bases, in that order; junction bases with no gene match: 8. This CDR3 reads CASSYSQDRADTDTQYF. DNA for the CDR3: TGTGCCAGCAGTTACTCGCAAGACAGGGCTGACACAGATACGCAGTATTTT.

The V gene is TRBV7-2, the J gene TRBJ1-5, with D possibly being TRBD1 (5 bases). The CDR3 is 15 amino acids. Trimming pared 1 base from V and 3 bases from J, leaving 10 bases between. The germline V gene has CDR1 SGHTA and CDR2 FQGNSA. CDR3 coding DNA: TGTGCCAGCAGCTTAGGGGGGGGATTCAATCAGCCCCAGCATTTT. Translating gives CASSLGGGFNQPQHF. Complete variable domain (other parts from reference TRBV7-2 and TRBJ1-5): GAGVSQSPSNKVTEKGKDVELRCDPISGHTALYWYRQSLGQGLEFLIYFQGNSAPDKSGLPSDRFSAERTGGSVSTLTIQRTQQEDSAVYLCASSLGGGFNQPQHFGDGTRLSIL.

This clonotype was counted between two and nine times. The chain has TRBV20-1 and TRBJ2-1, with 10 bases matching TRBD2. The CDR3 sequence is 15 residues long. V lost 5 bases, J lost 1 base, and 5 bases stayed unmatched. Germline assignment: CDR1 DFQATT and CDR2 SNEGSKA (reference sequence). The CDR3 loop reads CSAQVAGGSYNEQFF. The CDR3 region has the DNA TGCAGTGCTCAGGTAGCGGGGGGTTCCTACAATGAGCAGTTCTTC.

The CDR3 protein is CASSYSGGGNQPQHF. The CDR3 DNA is TGTGCCAGCAGTTACTCCGGGGGGGGCAATCAGCCCCAGCATTTT. The J gene is TRBJ1-5, the V gene TRBV6-2 or TRBV6-3; a weak D match, TRBD1 (5 bases). CDR3 length equals 15 residues. From germline, CDR1 is MNHEY and CDR2 SVGEGT. Trimming took off 0 bases at V and 2 bases at J, with 8 bases between the two ends.

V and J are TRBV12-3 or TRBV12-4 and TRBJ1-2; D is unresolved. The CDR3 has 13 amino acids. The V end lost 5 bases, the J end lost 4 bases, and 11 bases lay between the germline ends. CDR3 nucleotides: TGTGCCAGCAGTGTGGGCCAGCTCTATGGCTACACCTTC. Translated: CASSVGQLYGYTF.

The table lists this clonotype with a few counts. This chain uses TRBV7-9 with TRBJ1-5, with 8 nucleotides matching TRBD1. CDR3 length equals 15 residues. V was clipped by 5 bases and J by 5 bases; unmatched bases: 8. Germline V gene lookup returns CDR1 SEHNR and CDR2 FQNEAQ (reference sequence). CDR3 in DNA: TGTGCCAGCAGCAAGACGGGACAGGTCGATCAGCCCCAGCATTTT. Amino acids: CASSKTGQVDQPQHF.

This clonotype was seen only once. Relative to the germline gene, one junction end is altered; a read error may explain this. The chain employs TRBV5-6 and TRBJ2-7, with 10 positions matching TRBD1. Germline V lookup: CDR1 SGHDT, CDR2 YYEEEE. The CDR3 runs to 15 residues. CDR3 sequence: CASNLMGQGLDEQYF. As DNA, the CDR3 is TGTGCCAGCAACTTGATGGGACAGGGGTTGGACGAGCAGTACTTC.

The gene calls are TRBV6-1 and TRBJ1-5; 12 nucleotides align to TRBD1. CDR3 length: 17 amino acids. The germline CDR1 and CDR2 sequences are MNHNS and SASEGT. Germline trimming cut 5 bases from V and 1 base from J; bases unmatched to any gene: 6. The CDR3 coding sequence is TGTGCCAGCAGTAGCGGGACAGGGGGCTTGAGCAATCAGCCCCAGCATTTT. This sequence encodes CASSSGTGGLSNQPQHF.

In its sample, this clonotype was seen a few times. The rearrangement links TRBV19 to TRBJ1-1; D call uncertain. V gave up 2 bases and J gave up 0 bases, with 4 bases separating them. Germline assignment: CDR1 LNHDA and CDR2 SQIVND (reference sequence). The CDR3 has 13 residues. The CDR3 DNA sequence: TGTGCCAGTAGTATAAGGGTGAACACTGAAGCTTTCTTT. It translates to CASSIRVNTEAFF. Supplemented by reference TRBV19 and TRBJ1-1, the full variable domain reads DGGITQSPKYLFRKEGQNVTLSCEQNLNHDAMYWYRQDPGQGLRLIYYSQIVNDFQKGDIAEGYSVSREKKESFPLTVTSAQKNPTAFYLCASSIRVNTEAFFGQGTRLTVV.

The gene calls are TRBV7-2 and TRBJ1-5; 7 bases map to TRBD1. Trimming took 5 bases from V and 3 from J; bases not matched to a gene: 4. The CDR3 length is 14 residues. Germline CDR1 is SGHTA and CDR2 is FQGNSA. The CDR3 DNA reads TGTGCCAGCAGCGAGGGACAGCCCAATCAGCCCCAGCATTTT. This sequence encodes CASSEGQPNQPQHF.

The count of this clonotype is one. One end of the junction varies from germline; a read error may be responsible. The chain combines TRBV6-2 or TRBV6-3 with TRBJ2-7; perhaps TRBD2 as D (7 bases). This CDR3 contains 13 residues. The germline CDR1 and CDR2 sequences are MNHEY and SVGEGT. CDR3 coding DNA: TGTGCCAGCACCTTAGGGGGGGCCTACGGGCAGTACTTC. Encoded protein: CASTLGGAYGQYF.

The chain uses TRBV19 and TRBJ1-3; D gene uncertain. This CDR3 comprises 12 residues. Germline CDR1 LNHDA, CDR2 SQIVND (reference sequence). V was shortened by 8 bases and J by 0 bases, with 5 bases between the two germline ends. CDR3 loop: CASDNSGNTIYF. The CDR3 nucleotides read TGTGCCAGTGACAACTCTGGAAACACCATATATTTT.

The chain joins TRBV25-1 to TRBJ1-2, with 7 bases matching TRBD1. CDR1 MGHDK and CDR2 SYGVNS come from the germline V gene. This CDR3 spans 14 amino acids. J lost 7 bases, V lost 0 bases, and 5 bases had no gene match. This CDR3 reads CASSEYKGAGGYTF. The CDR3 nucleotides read TGTGCCAGCAGTGAATATAAGGGGGCAGGTGGCTACACCTTC.

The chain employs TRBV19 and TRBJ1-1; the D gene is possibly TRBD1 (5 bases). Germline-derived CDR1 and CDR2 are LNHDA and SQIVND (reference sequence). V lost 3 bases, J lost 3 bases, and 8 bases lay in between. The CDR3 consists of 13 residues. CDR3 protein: CASSIGGDTEAFF. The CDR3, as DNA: TGTGCCAGTAGTATCGGGGGGGACACTGAAGCTTTCTTT.

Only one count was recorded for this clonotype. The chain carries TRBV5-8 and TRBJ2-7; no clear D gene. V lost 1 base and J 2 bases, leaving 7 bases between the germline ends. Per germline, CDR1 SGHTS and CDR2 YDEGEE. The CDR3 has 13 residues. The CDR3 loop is CASSLFQTYEQYF. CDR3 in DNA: TGTGCCAGCAGCTTGTTTCAGACCTACGAGCAGTACTTC.

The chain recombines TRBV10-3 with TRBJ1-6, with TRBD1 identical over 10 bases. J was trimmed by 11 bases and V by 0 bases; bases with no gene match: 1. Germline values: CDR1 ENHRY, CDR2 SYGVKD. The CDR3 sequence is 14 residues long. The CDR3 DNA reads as TGTGCCATCAGTGAGTCGGGACAGGGGCCACCCCTCCACTTT. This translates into CAISESGQGPPLHF.

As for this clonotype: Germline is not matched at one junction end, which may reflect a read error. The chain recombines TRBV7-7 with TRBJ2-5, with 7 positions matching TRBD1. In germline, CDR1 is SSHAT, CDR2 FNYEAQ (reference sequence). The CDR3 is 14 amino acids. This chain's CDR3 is CASSLEGAGETQYF. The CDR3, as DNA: TGTGCTAGCAGCTTAGAGGGGGCAGGAGAGACCCAGTACTTC.

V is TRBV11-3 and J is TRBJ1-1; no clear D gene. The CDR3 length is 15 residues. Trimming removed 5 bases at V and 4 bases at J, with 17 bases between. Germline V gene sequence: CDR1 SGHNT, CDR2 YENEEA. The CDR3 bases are TGTGCCAGCAGCACGGGAGCTTTGCTCGGCACTGAAGCTTTCTTT. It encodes CASSTGALLGTEAFF.

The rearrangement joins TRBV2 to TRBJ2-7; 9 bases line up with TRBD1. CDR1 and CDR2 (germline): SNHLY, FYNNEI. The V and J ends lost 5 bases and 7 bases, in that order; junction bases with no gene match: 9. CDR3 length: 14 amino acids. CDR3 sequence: CASSPPQGAREQYF. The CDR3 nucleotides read TGTGCCAGCAGTCCCCCACAGGGGGCGAGGGAGCAGTACTTC.

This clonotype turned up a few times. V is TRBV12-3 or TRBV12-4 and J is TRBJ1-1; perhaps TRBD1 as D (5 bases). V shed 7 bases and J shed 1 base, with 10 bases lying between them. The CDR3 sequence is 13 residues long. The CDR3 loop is CASTGASNTEAFF. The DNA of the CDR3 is TGTGCCAGCACCGGGGCGTCGAACACTGAAGCTTTCTTT.

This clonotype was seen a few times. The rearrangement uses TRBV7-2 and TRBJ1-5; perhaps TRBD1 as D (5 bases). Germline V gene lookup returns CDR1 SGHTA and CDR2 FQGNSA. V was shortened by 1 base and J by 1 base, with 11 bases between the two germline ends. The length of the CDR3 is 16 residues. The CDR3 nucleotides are TGTGCCAGCAGCTTAGTTGCAGGGAGGAGCAATCAGCCCCAGCATTTT. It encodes CASSLVAGRSNQPQHF.

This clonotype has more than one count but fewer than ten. CDR3: CASSYSGVNTEAFF. DNA for the CDR3: TGTGCCAGCAGTTACTCAGGGGTGAACACTGAAGCTTTCTTT. The V and J genes are TRBV6-5 and TRBJ1-1, with a tentative D call TRBD1 (5 bases). The CDR3 extends over 14 amino acids. Germline V gene lookup returns CDR1 MNHEY and CDR2 SVGAGI. V dropped 0 bases and J dropped 0 bases, with 5 bases sitting between them.

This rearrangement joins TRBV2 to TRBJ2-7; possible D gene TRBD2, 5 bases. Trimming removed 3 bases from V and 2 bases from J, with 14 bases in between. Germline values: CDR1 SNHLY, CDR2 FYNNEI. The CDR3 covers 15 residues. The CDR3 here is CASSDFGSVAYEQYF. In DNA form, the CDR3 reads TGTGCCAGCAGTGATTTCGGTAGCGTGGCCTACGAGCAGTACTTC.

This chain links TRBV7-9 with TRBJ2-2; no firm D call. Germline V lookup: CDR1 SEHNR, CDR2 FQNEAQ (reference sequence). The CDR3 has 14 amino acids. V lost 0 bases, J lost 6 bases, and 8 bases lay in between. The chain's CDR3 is CASSLAGRAGELFF. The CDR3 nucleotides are TGTGCCAGCAGCTTAGCGGGCCGGGCCGGGGAGCTGTTTTTT.

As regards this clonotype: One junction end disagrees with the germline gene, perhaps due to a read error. CDR3 in amino acids: CSARGTTGGNQPQHF. CDR3 nucleotides: TGCAGTGCTAGAGGGACGACAGGGGGCAACCAGCCCCAGCATTTT. V and J are TRBV20-1 and TRBJ1-5; 10 bases align to TRBD1. From germline, CDR1 is DFQATT and CDR2 SNEGSKA (reference sequence). This CDR3 contains 15 residues.

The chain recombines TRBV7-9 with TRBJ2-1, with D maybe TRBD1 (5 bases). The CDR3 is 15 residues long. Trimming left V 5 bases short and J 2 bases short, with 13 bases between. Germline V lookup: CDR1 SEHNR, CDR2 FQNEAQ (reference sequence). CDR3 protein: CASSRQPITYNEQFF. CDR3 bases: TGTGCCAGCAGCCGACAGCCAATTACCTACAATGAGCAGTTCTTC.

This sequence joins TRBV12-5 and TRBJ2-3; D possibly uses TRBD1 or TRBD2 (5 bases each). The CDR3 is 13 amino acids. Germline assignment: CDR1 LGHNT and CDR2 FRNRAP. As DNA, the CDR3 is TGTGCCGCTGGGACCCCAGGGACAGATACGCAGTATTTT. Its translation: CAAGTPGTDTQYF.